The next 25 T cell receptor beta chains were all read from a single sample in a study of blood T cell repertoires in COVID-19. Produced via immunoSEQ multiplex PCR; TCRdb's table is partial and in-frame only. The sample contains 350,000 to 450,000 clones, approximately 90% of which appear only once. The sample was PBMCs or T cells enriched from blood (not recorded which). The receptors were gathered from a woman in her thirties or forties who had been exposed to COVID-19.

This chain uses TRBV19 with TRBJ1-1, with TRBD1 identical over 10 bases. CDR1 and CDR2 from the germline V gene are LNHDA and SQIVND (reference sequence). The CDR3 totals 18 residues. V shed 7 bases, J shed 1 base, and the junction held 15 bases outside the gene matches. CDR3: CASTYRRGQGMGNTEAFF. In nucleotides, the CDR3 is TGTGCCAGTACCTATAGACGGGGACAGGGGATGGGGAACACTGAAGCTTTCTTT.

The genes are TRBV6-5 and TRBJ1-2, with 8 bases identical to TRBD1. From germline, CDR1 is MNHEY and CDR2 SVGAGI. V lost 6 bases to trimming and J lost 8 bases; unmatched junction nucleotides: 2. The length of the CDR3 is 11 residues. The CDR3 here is CASRDRDGYTF. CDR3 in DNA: TGTGCCAGCAGGGACAGGGACGGCTACACCTTC.

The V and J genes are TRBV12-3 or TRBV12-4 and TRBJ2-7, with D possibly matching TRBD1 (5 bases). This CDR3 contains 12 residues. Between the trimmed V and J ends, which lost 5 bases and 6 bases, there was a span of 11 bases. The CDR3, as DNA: TGTGCCAGCAGTGAGCAGGGTTCCGAGCAGTACTTC. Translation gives CASSEQGSEQYF.

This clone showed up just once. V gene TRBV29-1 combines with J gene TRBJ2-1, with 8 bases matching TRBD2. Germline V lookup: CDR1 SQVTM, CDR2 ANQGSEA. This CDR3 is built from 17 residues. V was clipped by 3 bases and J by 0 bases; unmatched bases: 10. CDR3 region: CSVDGVLAGGSYNEQFF. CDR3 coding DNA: TGCAGCGTTGACGGGGTCCTAGCGGGCGGCTCCTACAATGAGCAGTTCTTC.

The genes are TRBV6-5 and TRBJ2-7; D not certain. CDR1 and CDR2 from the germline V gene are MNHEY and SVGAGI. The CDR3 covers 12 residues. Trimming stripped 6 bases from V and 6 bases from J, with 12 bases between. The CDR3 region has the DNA TGTGCCAGCAGCCGTCCGGAGACCGAGCAGTACTTC. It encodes CASSRPETEQYF.

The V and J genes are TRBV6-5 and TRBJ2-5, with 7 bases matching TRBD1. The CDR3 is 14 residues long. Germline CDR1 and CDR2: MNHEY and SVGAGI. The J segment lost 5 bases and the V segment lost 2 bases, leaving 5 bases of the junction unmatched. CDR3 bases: TGTGCCAGCAGTTACCAGGGGGTGGGGGAGACCCAGTACTTC. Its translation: CASSYQGVGETQYF.

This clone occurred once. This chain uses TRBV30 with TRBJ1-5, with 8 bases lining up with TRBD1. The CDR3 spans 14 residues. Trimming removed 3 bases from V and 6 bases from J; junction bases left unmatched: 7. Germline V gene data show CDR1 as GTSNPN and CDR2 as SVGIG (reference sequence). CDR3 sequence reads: CAWRRQGAGQPQHF. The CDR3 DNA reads TGTGCCTGGAGAAGGCAGGGGGCGGGTCAGCCCCAGCATTTT. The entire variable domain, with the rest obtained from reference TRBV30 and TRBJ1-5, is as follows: SQTIHQWPATLVQPVGSPLSLECTVEGTSNPNLYWYRQAAGRGLQLLFYSVGIGQISSEVPQNLSASRPQDRQFILSSKKLLLSDSGFYLCAWRRQGAGQPQHFGDGTRLSIL.

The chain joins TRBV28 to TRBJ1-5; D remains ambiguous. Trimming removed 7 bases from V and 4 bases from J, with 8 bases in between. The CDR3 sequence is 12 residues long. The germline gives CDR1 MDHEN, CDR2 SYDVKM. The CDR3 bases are TGTGCCAGCACTCCAGAAAATCAGCCCCAGCATTTT. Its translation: CASTPENQPQHF.

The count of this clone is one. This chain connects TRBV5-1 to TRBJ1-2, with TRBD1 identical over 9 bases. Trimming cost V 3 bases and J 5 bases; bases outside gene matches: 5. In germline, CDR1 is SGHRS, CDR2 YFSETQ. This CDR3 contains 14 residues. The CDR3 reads CASSWGQGSYGYTF. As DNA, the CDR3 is TGCGCCAGCAGCTGGGGACAGGGTAGTTATGGCTACACCTTC.

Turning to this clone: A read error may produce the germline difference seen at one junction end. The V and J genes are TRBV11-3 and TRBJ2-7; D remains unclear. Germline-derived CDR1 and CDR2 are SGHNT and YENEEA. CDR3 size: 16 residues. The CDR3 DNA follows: TGTGCCAGCAGCTCCGGGTCCGCAGTACTCTCCGACGAGCAGTACTTC. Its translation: CASSSGSAVLSDEQYF.

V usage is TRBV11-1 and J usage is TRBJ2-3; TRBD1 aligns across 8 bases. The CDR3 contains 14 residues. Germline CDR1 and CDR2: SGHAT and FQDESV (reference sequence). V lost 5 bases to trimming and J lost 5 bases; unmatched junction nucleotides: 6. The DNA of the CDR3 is TGTGCCAGCAGCCGTCAGGGGGCAATAGATACGCAGTATTTT. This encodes CASSRQGAIDTQYF.

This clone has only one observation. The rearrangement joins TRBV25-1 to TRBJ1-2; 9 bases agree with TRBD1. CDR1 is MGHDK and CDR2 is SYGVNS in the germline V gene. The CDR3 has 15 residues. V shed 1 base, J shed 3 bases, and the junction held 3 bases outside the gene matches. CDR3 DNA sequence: TGTGCCAGCAGTGAATTGGGACAGGGAGACTATGGCTACACCTTC. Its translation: CASSELGQGDYGYTF.

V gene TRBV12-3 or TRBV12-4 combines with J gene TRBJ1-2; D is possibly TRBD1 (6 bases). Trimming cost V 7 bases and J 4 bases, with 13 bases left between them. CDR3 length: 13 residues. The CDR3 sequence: CASTIRGIYGYTF. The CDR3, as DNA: TGTGCCAGCACTATTAGGGGGATCTATGGCTACACCTTC.

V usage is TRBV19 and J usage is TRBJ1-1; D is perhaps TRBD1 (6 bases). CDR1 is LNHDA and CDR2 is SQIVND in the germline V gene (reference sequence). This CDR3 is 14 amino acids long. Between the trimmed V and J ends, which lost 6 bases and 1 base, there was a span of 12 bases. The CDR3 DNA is TGTGCCAGTAGAACGGACAGATGGAACACTGAAGCTTTCTTT. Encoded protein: CASRTDRWNTEAFF.

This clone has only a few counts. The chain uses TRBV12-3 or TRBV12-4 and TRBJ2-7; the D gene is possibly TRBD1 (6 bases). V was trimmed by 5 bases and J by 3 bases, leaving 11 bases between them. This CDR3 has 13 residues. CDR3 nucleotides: TGTGCCAGCAGTCCCGGGACAATCTACGAGCAGTACTTC. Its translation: CASSPGTIYEQYF.

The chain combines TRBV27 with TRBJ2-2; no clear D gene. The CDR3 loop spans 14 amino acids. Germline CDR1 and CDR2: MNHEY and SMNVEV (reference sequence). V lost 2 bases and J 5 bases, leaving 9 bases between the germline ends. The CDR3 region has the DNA TGTGCCAGCAGTTTACGGGTTGGTACCGGGGAGCTGTTTTTT. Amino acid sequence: CASSLRVGTGELFF.

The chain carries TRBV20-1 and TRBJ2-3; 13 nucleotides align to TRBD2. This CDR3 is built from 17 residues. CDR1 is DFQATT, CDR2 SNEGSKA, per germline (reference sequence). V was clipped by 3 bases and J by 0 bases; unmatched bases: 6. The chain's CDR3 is CSASRTSGGSSTDTQYF. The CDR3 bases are TGCAGTGCTAGTCGGACTAGCGGGGGATCTAGCACAGATACGCAGTATTTT.

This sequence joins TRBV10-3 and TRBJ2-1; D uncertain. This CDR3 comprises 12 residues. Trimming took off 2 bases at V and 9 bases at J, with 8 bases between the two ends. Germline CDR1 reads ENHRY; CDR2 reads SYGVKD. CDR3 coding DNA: TGTGCCATCAGTGAGCGGAGCGTTGAGCAGTTCTTC. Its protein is CAISERSVEQFF.

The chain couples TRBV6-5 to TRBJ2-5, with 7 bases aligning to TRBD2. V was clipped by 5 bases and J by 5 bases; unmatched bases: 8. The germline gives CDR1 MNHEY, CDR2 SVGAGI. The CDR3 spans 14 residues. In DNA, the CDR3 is TGTGCCAGCAGTCCAAGGGAGGGCCTGGAGACCCAGTACTTC. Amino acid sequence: CASSPREGLETQYF.

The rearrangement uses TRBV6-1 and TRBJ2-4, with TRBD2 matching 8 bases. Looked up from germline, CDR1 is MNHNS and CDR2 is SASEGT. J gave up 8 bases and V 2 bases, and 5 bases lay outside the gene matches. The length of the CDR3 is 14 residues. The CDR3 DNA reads TGTGCCAGCAGTGAACGGGGGGGGGCGGACATTCAGTACTTC. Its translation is CASSERGGADIQYF.

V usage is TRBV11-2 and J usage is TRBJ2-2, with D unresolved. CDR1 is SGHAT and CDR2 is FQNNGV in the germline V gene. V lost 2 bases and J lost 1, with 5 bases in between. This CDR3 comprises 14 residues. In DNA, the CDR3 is TGTGCCAGCAGCTTATACAGGAACACCGGGGAGCTGTTTTTT. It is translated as CASSLYRNTGELFF.

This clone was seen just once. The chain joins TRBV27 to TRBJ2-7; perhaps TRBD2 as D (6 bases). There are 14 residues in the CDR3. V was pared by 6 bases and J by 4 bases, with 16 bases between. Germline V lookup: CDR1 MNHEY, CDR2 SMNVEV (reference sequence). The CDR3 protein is CASSPGTYFYEQYF. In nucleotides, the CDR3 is TGTGCCAGCAGCCCCGGGACTTATTTTTACGAGCAGTACTTC.

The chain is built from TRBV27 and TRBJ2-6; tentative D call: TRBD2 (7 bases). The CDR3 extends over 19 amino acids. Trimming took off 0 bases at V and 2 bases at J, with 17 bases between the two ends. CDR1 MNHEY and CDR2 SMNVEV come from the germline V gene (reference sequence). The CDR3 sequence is CASSLSFRGAQAGANVLTF. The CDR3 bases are TGTGCCAGCAGTTTATCGTTCCGGGGGGCACAGGCTGGGGCCAACGTCCTGACTTTC.

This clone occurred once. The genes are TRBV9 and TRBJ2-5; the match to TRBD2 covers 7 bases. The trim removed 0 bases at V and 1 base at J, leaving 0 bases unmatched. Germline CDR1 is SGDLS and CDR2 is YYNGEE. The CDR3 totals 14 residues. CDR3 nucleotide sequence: TGTGCCAGCAGCGTAGCGGGGGGCCAAGAGACCCAGTACTTC. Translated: CASSVAGGQETQYF.

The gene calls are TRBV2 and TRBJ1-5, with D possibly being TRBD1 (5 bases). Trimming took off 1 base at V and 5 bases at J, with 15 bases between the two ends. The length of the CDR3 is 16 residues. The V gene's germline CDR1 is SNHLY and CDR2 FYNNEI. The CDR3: CASSEGGLRYDQPQHF. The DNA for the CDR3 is TGTGCCAGCAGTGAAGGGGGACTCAGATACGATCAGCCCCAGCATTTT.